The T cell receptor (beta chain) under discussion was sequenced for a study of blood T cell repertoires in COVID-19. TCRdb's table, derived via immunoSEQ multiplex PCR, lists solely in-frame clones and lacks some. The sample consists of approximately 210,000 clones, under 95% of them appearing once. In germline, CDR1 is MNHEY, CDR2 SVGAGI. The CDR3 runs 13 residues. V was clipped by 5 bases and J by 1 base, with 8 bases between them. The receptor was derived from a man aged 30 to 45 with acute or convalescent COVID-19. This chain joins TRBV6-5 and TRBJ1-2; D possibly corresponds to TRBD1 (6 bases). Sequencing was carried out using peripheral blood. This chain's CDR3 is CASSPGHNYGYTF. The CDR3 DNA sequence: TGTGCCAGCAGTCCGGGACATAACTATGGCTACACCTTC.